This T cell receptor beta chain was obtained from a study of T-cell reconstitution after alpha-beta-depleted transplantation in children. Only a few counts were recorded for this clonotype. What it binds is unknown. The germline V gene encodes CDR1 KGHSH and CDR2 LQKENI. The CDR3 runs to 18 residues. With 1 base clipped from V and 4 bases from J, the junction kept 9 bases outside the gene matches. For TCRbeta, the library was prepared with unique molecular identifiers. A single record per CDR3 protein comes from TCRdb applying MiXCR to the PCR reads. Among about 830,000 distinct CDR3 sequences listed, around 15% were seen once. Findings and caveats of the study: Surviving recipient T cells and thymic progenitors produced the high day-60 TCRbeta diversity seen in some patients. Where alpha-beta T cells came from about two months after transplant was reportedly several hundred expanded graft clones. At the one-year point after transplant, T-cell counts and TCRbeta diversity were found to come mostly from T cells that had been newly produced.

The chain carries TRBV18 and TRBJ2-3; 12 bases map to TRBD2. Here the sequenced sample was PBMCs, mostly from graft donor cells, taken 360 days after TCRalphabeta/CD19-depleted stem cell transplant. This receptor was identified in a male patient aged 10-17 years who had a stem cell transplant for acute lymphoblastic leukemia, so the T cells may come from the graft donor. The CDR3: CASSPRGLAGGTPDTQYF. The CDR3 DNA reads TGTGCCAGCTCACCACGAGGCCTAGCGGGAGGGACCCCAGATACGCAGTATTTT.